This T cell receptor (beta chain) was sequenced during a study of pediatric ulcerative colitis. The assay was immunoSEQ multiplex PCR, and TCRdb's table has in-frame clones only and misses some. The sample consists of 65,000 or so clones, about nine tenths of them appearing once. From germline, CDR1 is SEHNR and CDR2 FQNEAQ (reference sequence). V gave up 5 bases and J gave up 2 bases, with 23 bases separating them. This CDR3 contains 18 residues. This receptor was obtained from a boy aged 5-17 years with severe ulcerative colitis. V gene TRBV7-9 combines with J gene TRBJ2-3, with D possibly matching TRBD1 (6 bases). Material for sequencing was blood. The CDR3 bases are TGTGCCAGCAGCCCCAACGCGGTAGGGGGTGGGTACACAGATACGCAGTATTTT. Translation gives CASSPNAVGGGYTDTQYF.